The text below deals with one T cell receptor beta chain. Its antigen is undetermined. Mixed chimerism was transient after nonmyeloablative marrow transplants from related graft donors. CD4+CD25+CD127- Tregs, CD4+CD25- non-Tregs, CD4 and CD8 cells were sorted. The source of the sample is a study of Tregs in tolerant kidney transplant recipients. Study-wide results and limits: Findings come from small patient numbers and require larger validation. This study did not directly address biological reproducibility.

V was pared by 7 bases and J by 5 bases, with 13 bases of the junction left unmatched. The germline gives CDR1 SGHKS, CDR2 YYEKEE (reference sequence). The CDR3 length is 15 residues. The assay was immunoSEQ multiplex PCR, and TCRdb's table has in-frame clones only and misses some. The data contain tens of thousands of clones, 93% of them singletons. This specimen consisted of CD4+ T cells from blood (PBMCs), obtained 12 months after the transplant. The TCR sequence derives from a human patient who received a combined kidney and bone marrow transplant. T cells may partly derive from the graft donor. The chain couples TRBV5-5 to TRBJ2-7; the match to TRBD1 covers 9 bases. The CDR3 nucleotides read TGTGCCAGCCGCCTCTCGACAGGGGGAGTCCACGAGCAGTACTTC. This codes for CASRLSTGGVHEQYF.